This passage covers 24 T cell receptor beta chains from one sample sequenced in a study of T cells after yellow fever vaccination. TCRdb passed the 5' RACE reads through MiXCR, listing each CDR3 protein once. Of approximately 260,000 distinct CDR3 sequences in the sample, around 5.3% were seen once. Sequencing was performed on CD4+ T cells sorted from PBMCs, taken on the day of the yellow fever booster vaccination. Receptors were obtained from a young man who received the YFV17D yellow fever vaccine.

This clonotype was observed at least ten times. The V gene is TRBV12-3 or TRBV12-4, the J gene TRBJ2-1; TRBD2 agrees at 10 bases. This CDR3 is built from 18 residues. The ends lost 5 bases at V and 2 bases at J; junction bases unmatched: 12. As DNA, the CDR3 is TGTGCCAGCAGTCCACGTGGGGGTAGCGGGGGGACCTACAATGAGCAGTTCTTC. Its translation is CASSPRGGSGGTYNEQFF.

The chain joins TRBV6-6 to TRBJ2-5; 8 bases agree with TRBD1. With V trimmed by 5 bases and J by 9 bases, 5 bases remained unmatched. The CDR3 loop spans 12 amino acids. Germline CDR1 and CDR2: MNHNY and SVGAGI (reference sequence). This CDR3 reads CASSAGGGSQYF. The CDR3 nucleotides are TGTGCCAGCAGTGCAGGGGGCGGGTCCCAGTACTTC.

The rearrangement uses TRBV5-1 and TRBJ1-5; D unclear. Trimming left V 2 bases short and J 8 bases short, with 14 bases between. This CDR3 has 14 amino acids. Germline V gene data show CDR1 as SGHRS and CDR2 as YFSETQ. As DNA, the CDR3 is TGCGCCAGCAGCTTCAGCAGCGGGCAGGAGCCCCAGCATTTT. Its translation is CASSFSSGQEPQHF.

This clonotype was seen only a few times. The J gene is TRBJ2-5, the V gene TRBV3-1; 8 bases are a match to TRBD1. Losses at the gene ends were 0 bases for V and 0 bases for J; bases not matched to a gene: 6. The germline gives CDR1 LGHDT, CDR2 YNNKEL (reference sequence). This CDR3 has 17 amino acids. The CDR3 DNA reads TGTGCCAGCAGCCAAGATTCGGACAGGGTTCACCAAGAGACCCAGTACTTC. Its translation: CASSQDSDRVHQETQYF.

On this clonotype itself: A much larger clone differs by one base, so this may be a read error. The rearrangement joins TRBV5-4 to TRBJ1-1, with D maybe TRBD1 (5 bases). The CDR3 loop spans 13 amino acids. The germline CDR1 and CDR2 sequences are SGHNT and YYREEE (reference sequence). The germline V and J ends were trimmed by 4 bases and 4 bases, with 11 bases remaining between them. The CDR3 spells CASSPPGGTEAFF. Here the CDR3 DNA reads TGTGCCAGCAGCCCCCCGGGGGGCACTGAAGCTTTCTTT.

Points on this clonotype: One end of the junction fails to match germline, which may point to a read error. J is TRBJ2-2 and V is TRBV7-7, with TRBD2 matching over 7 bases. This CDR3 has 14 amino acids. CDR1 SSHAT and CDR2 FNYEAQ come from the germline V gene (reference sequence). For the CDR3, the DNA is TGTGCTAGCAGCTACGAGCGGGGTTCGGGGGAGCTGTTTTTT. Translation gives CASSYERGSGELFF. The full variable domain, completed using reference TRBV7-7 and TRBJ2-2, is GAGVSQSPRYKVTKRGQDVTLRCDPISSHATLYWYQQALGQGPEFLTYFNYEAQPDKSGLPSDRFSAERPEGSISTLTIQRTEQRDSAMYRCASSYERGSGELFFGEGSRLTVL.

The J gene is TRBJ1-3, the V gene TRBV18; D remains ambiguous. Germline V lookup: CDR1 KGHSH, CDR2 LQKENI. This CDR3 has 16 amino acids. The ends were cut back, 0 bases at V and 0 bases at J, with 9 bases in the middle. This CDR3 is CASSPPGRYSGNTIYF. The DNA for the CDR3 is TGTGCCAGCTCACCACCGGGCCGATACTCTGGAAACACCATATATTTT.

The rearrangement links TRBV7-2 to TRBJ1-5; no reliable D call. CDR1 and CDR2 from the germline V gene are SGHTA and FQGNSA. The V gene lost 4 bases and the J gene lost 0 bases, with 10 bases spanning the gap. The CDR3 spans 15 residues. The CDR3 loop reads CASSYLISSNQPQHF. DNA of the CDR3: TGTGCCAGCAGCTATTTGATTTCTAGCAATCAGCCCCAGCATTTT.

The CDR3 nucleotides are TGTGCCAGCAGCTTAGAACCCAACTACGAGCAGTACTTC. Amino acid sequence: CASSLEPNYEQYF. V and J are TRBV11-1 and TRBJ2-7; D gene ambiguous. The CDR3 extends over 13 amino acids. In germline, CDR1 is SGHAT, CDR2 FQDESV (reference sequence). V was pared by 1 base and J by 3 bases, with 7 bases between. The full variable domain, with the rest looked up from reference TRBV11-1 and TRBJ2-7, is EAEVAQSPRYKITEKSQAVAFWCDPISGHATLYWYRQILGQGPELLVQFQDESVVDDSQLPKDRFSAERLKGVDSTLKIQPAELGDSAMYLCASSLEPNYEQYFGPGTRLTVT.

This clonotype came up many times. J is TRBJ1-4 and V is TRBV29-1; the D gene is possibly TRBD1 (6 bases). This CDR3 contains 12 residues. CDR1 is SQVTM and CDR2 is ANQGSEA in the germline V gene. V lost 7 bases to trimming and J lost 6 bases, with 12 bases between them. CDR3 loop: CSAGGADEKLFF. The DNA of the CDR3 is TGCAGCGCCGGGGGCGCGGATGAAAAACTGTTTTTT.

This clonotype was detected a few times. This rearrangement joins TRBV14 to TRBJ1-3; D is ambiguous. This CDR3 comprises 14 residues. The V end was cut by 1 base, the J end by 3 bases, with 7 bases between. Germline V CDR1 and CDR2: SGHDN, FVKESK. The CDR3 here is CASSQGALGNTIYF. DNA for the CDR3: TGTGCCAGCAGCCAAGGGGCTCTTGGAAACACCATATATTTT. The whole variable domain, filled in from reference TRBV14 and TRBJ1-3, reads EAGVTQFPSHSVIEKGQTVTLRCDPISGHDNLYWYRRVMGKEIKFLLHFVKESKQDESGMPNNRFLAERTGGTYSTLKVQPAELEDSGVYFCASSQGALGNTIYFGEGSWLTVV.

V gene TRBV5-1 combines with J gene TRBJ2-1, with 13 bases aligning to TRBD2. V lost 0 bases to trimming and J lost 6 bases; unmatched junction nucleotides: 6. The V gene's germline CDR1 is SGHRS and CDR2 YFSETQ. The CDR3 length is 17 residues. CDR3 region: CASSLVTGTSGVNEQFF. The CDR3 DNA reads TGCGCCAGCAGCTTGGTTACCGGGACTAGCGGGGTCAATGAGCAGTTCTTC.

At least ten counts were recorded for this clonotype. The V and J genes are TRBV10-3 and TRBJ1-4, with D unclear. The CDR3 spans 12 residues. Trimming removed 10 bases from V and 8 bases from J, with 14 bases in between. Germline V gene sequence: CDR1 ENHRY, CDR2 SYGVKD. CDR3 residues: CATKDLREKLFF. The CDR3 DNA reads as TGTGCCACCAAGGACTTACGGGAAAAACTGTTTTTT.

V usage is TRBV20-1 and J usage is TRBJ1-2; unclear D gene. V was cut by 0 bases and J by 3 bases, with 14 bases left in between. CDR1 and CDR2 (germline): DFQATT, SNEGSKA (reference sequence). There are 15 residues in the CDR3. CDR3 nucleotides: TGCAGTGCTAGAGAGCCCACGGGTTTCGACTATGGCTACACCTTC. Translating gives CSAREPTGFDYGYTF.

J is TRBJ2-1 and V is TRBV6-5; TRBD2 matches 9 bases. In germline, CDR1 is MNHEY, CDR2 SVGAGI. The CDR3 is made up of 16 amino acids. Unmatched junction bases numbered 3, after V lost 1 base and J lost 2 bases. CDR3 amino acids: CASSYWGTSPYNEQFF. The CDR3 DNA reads TGTGCCAGCAGTTACTGGGGGACTAGCCCCTACAATGAGCAGTTCTTC.

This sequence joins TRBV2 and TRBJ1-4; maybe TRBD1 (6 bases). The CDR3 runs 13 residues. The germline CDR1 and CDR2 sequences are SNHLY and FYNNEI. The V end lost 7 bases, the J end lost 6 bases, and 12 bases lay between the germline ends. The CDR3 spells CASKRGADEKLFF. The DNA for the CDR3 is TGTGCCAGCAAACGGGGGGCTGATGAAAAACTGTTTTTT.

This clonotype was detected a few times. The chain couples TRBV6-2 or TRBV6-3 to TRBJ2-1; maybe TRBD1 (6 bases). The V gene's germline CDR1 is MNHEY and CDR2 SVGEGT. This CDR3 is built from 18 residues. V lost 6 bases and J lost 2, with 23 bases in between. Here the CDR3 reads CASRGLGVGQGTYNEQFF. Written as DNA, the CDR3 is TGTGCCAGCAGAGGCTTAGGTGTTGGGCAGGGGACCTACAATGAGCAGTTCTTC.

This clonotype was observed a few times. The CDR3 bases are TGTGCCACCAGTGATCCTGGGGGACCTACCCAAGAGACCCAGTACTTC. This gives the protein CATSDPGGPTQETQYF. The chain links TRBV24-1 to TRBJ2-5, with D possibly called TRBD1 or TRBD2 (5 bases each). Per germline, CDR1 KGHDR and CDR2 SFDVKD. The CDR3 loop spans 16 amino acids. V was shortened by 3 bases and J by 1 base, with 14 bases between the two germline ends.

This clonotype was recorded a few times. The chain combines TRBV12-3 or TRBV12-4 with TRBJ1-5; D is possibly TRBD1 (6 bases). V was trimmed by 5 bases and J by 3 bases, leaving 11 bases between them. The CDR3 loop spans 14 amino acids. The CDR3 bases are TGTGCCAGCAGTGAACAGGGTCCCAATCAGCCCCAGCATTTT. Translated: CASSEQGPNQPQHF.

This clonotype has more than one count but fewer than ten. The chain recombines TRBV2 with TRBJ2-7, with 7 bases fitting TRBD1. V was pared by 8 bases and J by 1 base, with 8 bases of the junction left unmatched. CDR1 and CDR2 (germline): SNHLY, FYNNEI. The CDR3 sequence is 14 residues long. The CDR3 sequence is CASRDSDISYEQYF. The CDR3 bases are TGTGCCAGCCGGGACAGCGATATTTCCTACGAGCAGTACTTC.

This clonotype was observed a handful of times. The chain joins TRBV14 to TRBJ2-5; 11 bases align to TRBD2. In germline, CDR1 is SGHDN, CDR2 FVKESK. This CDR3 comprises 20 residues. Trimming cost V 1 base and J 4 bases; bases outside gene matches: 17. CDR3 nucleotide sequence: TGTGCCAGCAGCCAAGGGGATCCCTGGTCTAGCGGGGGGCTGGGAGAGACCCAGTACTTC. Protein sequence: CASSQGDPWSSGGLGETQYF. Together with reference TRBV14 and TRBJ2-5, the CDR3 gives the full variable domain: EAGVTQFPSHSVIEKGQTVTLRCDPISGHDNLYWYRRVMGKEIKFLLHFVKESKQDESGMPNNRFLAERTGGTYSTLKVQPAELEDSGVYFCASSQGDPWSSGGLGETQYFGPGTRLLVL.

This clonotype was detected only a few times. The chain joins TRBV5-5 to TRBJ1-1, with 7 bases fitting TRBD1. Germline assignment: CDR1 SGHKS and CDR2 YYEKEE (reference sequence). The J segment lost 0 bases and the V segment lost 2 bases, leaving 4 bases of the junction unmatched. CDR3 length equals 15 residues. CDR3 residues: CASSFLDRVNTEAFF. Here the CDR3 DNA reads TGTGCCAGCAGCTTTCTAGACAGGGTGAACACTGAAGCTTTCTTT.

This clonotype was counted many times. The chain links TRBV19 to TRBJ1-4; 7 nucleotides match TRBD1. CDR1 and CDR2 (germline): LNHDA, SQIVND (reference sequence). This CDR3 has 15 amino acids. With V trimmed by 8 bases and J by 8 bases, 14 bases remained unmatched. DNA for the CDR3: TGTGCCAGTCGCCGTGCCGGGACAGCGAAGGAAAAACTGTTTTTT. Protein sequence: CASRRAGTAKEKLFF.

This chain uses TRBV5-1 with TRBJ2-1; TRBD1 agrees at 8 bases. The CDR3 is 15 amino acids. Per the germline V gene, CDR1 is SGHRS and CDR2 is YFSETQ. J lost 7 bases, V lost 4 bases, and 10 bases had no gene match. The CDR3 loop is CASSLRTGNGNEQFF. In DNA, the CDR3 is TGCGCCAGCAGCCTAAGGACAGGGAACGGGAATGAGCAGTTCTTC.